The clone carrying this TCR beta chain was counted once. Antigen specificity is unknown. Only in-frame clones appear in the TCRdb table, and some are missing; sequencing was by immunoSEQ multiplex PCR. The sample consists of thousands of clones, about 82% of them appearing once. Per germline, CDR1 MNHEY and CDR2 SMNVEV (reference sequence). J lost 4 bases, V lost 6 bases, and 4 bases had no gene match. This CDR3 region has 14 residues. After autologous stem cell transplantation all patients relapsed, and prior brentuximab vedotin exposure differed between cohorts. Progressive disease, partial response or complete response was each patient's best response. These data belong to a study of PD-1 blockade in classical Hodgkin lymphoma. Study in general: Nivolumab was administered to patients intravenously at 3 mg/kg every 2 weeks.

General observations from the study: At C4D1, TCR diversity had climbed significantly for CD4+ cells, though not for CD8+ cells.

This receptor was taken from a human donor with classical Hodgkin lymphoma. The chain links TRBV27 to TRBJ2-3, with 10 positions matching TRBD2. Sequencing was performed on peripheral blood mononuclear cells (PBMCs), taken at baseline. DNA for the CDR3: TGTGCCAGCAGATTAGCGGGGGGCGCAGATACGCAGTATTTT. Translated: CASRLAGGADTQYF.